This T cell receptor (beta chain) was captured by sequencing in a study of blood T cell repertoires in COVID-19. Study as a whole: Acute and convalescent COVID-19 samples came from the United States, Italy and Spain. PBMCs, B-cell-depleted T cells, or T cells provided the cDNA or gDNA that made up the material.

This clone was counted a single time. Germline CDR1 and CDR2: MNHEY and SVGAGI. The V end lost 6 bases, the J end lost 5 bases, and 14 bases lay between the germline ends. The length of the CDR3 is 14 residues. Only in-frame clones appear in the TCRdb table, and some are missing; sequencing was by immunoSEQ multiplex PCR. The repertoire has about 150,000 clones, 91% of them found once; the top ten carry 0.45% to 0.65%. The chain uses TRBV6-5 and TRBJ1-5; possible D gene TRBD1, 5 bases. The material sequenced was peripheral blood. The clonotype comes from a man between 50 and 59 years old with acute or convalescent COVID-19. In DNA form, the CDR3 reads TGTGCCAGCAGCCCCGGGGACTTTTATCAGCCCCAGCATTTT. This sequence encodes CASSPGDFYQPQHF.